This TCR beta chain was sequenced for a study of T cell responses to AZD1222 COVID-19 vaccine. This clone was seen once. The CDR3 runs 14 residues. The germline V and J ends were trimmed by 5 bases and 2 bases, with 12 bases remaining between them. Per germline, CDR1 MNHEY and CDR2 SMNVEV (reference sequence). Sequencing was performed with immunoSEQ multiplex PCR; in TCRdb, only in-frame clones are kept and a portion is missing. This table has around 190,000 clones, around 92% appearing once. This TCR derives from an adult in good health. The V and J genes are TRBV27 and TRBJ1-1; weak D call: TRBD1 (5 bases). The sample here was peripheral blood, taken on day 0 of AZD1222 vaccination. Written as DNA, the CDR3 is TGTGCCAGCAGTCAAGGGACGGATAACACTGAAGCTTTCTTT. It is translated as CASSQGTDNTEAFF.